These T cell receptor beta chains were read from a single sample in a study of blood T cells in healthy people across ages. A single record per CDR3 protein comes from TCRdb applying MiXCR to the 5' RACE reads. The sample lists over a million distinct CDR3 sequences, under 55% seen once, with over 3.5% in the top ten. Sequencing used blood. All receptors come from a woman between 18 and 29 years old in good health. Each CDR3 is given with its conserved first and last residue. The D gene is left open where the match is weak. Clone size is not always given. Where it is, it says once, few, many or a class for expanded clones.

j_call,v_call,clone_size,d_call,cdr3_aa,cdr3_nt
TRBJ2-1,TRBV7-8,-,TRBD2,CASSLGIRLAGTDEQFF,TGTGCCAGCAGCTTAGGTATTAGACTAGCGGGAACGGATGAGCAGTTCTTC
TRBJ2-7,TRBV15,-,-,CATSRDAGHFYEQYF,TGTGCCACCAGCAGAGATGCGGGACACTTCTACGAGCAGTACTTC
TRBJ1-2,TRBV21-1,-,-,CASSNGCMGGYTF,TGTGCCAGCAGCAACGGATGTATGGGGGGCTACACCTTC
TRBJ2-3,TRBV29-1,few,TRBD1,CSVEQGGTDTQYF,TGCAGCGTCGAACAGGGGGGCACAGATACGCAGTATTTT
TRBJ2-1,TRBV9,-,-,CASSVYSQGHNEQFF,TGTGCCAGCAGCGTATACTCCCAGGGTCACAATGAGCAGTTCTTC
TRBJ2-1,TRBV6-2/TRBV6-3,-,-,CASSPPPTDNEQFF,TGTGCCAGCAGCCCACCTCCTACAGACAATGAGCAGTTCTTC
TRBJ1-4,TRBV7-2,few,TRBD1,CASRRTGQFEKLFF,TGTGCCAGCAGAAGGACAGGACAATTTGAAAAACTGTTTTTT
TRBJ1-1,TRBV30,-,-,CAWERRPEAFF,TGTGCCTGGGAAAGGCGTCCTGAAGCTTTCTTT
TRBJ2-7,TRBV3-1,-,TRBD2,CASSQDISEEREQLLEQYF,TGTGCCAGCAGCCAAGATATTTCGGAGGAGCGGGAGCAACTTCTGGAGCAGTACTTC
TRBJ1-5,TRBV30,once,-,CAWTQRGESNQPQHF,TGTGCCTGGACCCAAAGGGGGGAAAGCAATCAGCCCCAGCATTTT
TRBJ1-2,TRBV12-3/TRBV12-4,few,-,CASSLALDGVGYTF,TGTGCCAGCAGTTTAGCTTTAGATGGGGTCGGCTACACCTTC
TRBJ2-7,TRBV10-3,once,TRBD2,CAISDNGRSYEQYF,TGTGCCATCAGTGATAACGGGAGGTCTTACGAGCAGTACTTC
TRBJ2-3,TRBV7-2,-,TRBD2,CASSLNPGGGRWQYF,TGTGCCAGCAGCTTAAATCCGGGGGGGGGTAGGTGGCAGTATTTT
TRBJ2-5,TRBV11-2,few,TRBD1,CASSPTGSFETQYF,TGTGCCAGCAGCCCGACAGGGAGTTTCGAGACCCAGTACTTC
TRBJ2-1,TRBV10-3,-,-,CAISDPTGRVHEQFF,TGTGCCATCAGTGACCCCACAGGGAGGGTACACGAGCAGTTCTTC
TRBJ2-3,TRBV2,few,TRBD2,CASTNLAGGTDTQYF,TGTGCCAGCACTAATCTAGCGGGAGGGACAGATACGCAGTATTTT
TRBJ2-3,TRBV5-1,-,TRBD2,CASSPELAGVSDTQYF,TGCGCCAGCAGCCCAGAACTAGCGGGAGTATCGGATACGCAGTATTTT
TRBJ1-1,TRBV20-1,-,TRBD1,CSAHPRGWTEAFF,TGCAGTGCCCACCCCAGGGGGTGGACTGAAGCTTTCTTT
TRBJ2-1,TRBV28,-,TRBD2,CASPPYGGREESNEQFF,TGTGCCAGCCCCCCCTATGGCGGGAGGGAAGAAAGCAATGAGCAGTTCTTC
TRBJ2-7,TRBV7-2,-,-,CASSPLPGTHYYEQYF,TGTGCCAGCAGCCCCTTGCCCGGGACGCATTATTACGAGCAGTACTTC
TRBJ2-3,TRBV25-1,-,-,CASSEYHLADTQYF,TGTGCCAGCAGTGAATATCATCTGGCAGATACGCAGTATTTT
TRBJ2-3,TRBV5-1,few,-,CASSSILQGADTQYF,TGCGCCAGCAGCTCCATATTACAGGGTGCAGATACGCAGTATTTT
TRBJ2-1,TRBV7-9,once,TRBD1,CASSHRTGDNEQFF,TGTGCCAGCAGCCACAGGACAGGAGACAATGAGCAGTTCTTC
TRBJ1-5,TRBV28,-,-,CASTDARGTLGPQHF,TGTGCCAGCACGGACGCCAGGGGCACCTTGGGGCCCCAGCATTTT
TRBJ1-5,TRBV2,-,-,CASTEDSSNQPQHF,TGTGCCAGTACTGAGGATTCTAGCAATCAGCCCCAGCATTTT
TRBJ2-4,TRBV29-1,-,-,CSVDAGGIIQYF,TGCAGCGTTGATGCCGGAGGGATCATTCAGTACTTC
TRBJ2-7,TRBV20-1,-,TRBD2,CSASGERGPPNEQYF,TGCAGTGCCTCCGGCGAGCGGGGGCCTCCAAACGAGCAGTACTTC
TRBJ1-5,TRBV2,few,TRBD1,CAAGQSSNQPQHF,TGTGCCGCGGGACAGAGCAGCAATCAGCCCCAGCATTTT
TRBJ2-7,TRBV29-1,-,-,CSVDSLDGRDEQYF,TGCAGCGTTGATAGCCTAGACGGCAGGGATGAGCAGTACTTC
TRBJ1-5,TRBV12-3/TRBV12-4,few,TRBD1,CASTAGQGAFQPQHF,TGTGCCAGCACCGCGGGACAGGGGGCGTTTCAGCCCCAGCATTTT
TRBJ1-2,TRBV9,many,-,CASSVGGGNYGYTF,TGTGCCAGCAGCGTAGGAGGTGGGAACTATGGCTACACCTTC
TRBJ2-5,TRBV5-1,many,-,CASSLGLERTQYF,TGCGCCAGCAGCTTGGGACTGGAGAGGACCCAGTACTTC
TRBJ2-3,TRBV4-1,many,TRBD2,CASSQVAGVIDTQYF,TGCGCCAGCAGCCAAGTAGCGGGGGTGATAGATACGCAGTATTTT
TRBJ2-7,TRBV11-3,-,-,CASSWDPVSEQYF,TGTGCCAGCAGCTGGGACCCTGTTTCCGAGCAGTACTTC
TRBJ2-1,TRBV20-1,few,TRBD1,CSARERQGAHNEQFF,TGCAGTGCTAGGGAAAGACAGGGGGCCCACAATGAGCAGTTCTTC
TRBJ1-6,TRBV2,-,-,CASSERAGRSPLHF,TGTGCCAGCAGTGAGAGGGCAGGGAGGTCACCCCTCCACTTT
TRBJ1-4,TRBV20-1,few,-,CSAPGFGEKLFF,TGCAGTGCCCCCGGGTTTGGCGAAAAACTGTTTTTT
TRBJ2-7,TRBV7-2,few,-,CASSLLWGSYEQYF,TGTGCCAGCAGCTTATTGTGGGGCTCCTACGAGCAGTACTTC
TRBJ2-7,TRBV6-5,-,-,CASRSPGTLYEQYF,TGTGCCAGCAGGTCCCCCGGGACATTGTACGAGCAGTACTTC
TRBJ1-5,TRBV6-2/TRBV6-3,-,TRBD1,CASNPGQGSNQPQHF,TGTGCCAGCAACCCGGGACAGGGTTCCAATCAGCCCCAGCATTTT
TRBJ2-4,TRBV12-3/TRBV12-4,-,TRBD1,CASRPDRGSKNIQYF,TGTGCCAGCAGGCCGGACAGGGGATCCAAAAACATTCAGTACTTC
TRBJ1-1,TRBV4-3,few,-,CASSQDRRLIEAFF,TGCGCCAGCAGCCAAGATCGGCGGCTTATTGAAGCTTTCTTT
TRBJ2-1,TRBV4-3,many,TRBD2,CASSPQMGRGGLNEQFF,TGCGCCAGCAGTCCCCAAATGGGGCGGGGGGGCCTCAATGAGCAGTTCTTC
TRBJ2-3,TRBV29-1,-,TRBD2,CSVEDRGTSGDTQYF,TGCAGCGTTGAAGATAGGGGGACTAGCGGAGATACGCAGTATTTT
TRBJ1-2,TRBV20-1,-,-,CSAPGTDVYGYTF,TGCAGTGCTCCCGGGACGGATGTCTATGGCTACACCTTC
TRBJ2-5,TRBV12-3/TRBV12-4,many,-,CASSLVGKYQETQYF,TGTGCCAGCAGTTTAGTCGGGAAGTACCAAGAGACCCAGTACTTC
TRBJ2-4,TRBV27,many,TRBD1,CASSLSQGEQYF,TGTGCCAGCAGTTTATCGCAGGGGGAGCAGTACTTC
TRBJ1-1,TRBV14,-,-,CASSRTVWTEAFF,TGTGCCAGCAGCCGGACAGTATGGACTGAAGCTTTCTTT
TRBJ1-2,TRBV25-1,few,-,CDVRRSYGYTF,TGTGATGTCCGGCGGTCCTATGGCTACACCTTC
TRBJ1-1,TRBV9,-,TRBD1,CASSPWTGMGTEAFF,TGTGCCAGCAGTCCGTGGACAGGTATGGGCACTGAAGCTTTCTTT
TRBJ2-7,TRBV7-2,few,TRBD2,CASSPGLGGGEQYF,TGTGCCAGCAGCCCCGGACTAGGTGGTGGCGAGCAGTACTTC
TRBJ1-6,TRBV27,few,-,CASSLMGNGYNSPLHF,TGTGCCAGCAGTTTAATGGGGAATGGCTATAATTCACCCCTCCACTTT
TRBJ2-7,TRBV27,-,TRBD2,CAIGKTSGISYEQYF,TGTGCCATCGGGAAGACTAGCGGGATCTCCTACGAGCAGTACTTC
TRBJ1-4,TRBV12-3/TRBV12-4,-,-,CASRDAGGSEKLFF,TGTGCCAGCAGAGATGCCGGGGGAAGCGAAAAACTGTTTTTT